What follows describes a single T cell receptor (beta chain). The assay was immunoSEQ multiplex PCR, and TCRdb's table has in-frame clones only and misses some. The sample shows about 1,900,000 clones, approximately 94% of them seen only once. This specimen comes from a study of shared clonotypes between healthy human individuals. Naivety among CD8 cells was defined by CD45RO negativity and positive CCR7 selection, thereby excluding terminally differentiated effector memory CD45RA+ cells. Sequencing was performed on naive CD8+ T cells sorted from blood. This sequence was found in a man aged 18 to 29 in good health.

The CDR3 loop reads CASSYGSGAYEQYF. In DNA form, the CDR3 reads TGTGCCAGCAGCTATGGCTCAGGGGCCTACGAGCAGTACTTC. The chain recombines TRBV5-6 with TRBJ2-7; a possible D gene is TRBD1 (6 bases). CDR1 and CDR2 from the germline V gene are SGHDT and YYEEEE. Between the trimmed V and J ends, which lost 3 bases and 2 bases, there was a span of 12 bases. The CDR3 extends over 14 amino acids.